This TCR beta chain was sequenced in a study of technical replicates of blood from a handful of donors. Sequenced by immunoSEQ multiplex PCR; TCRdb stores in-frame clones only, minus some. The sample holds about 56,000 clones, around 93% seen once. This CDR3 has 15 amino acids. Germline V gene data show CDR1 as LGHNA and CDR2 as YNFKEQ. The V gene end was trimmed by 2 bases and the J gene end by 1 base; junction bases not matched to a gene: 5. J is TRBJ2-7 and V is TRBV4-2, with 7 bases aligning to TRBD1. The clonotype comes from a human donor in good health. Some clones in this sample may be carry-over from other donors' samples. The sequenced sample was PBMCs. The CDR3 spells CASSQKPGQSYEQYF. In DNA, the CDR3 is TGTGCCAGCAGCCAAAAACCGGGACAGTCCTACGAGCAGTACTTC.